Given below is one T cell receptor (beta chain) in context. This sample stems from a study of blood T cell repertoires in COVID-19. This CDR3 is built from 13 residues. The germline V and J ends were trimmed by 7 bases and 2 bases, with 11 bases remaining between them. From germline, CDR1 is MNHEY and CDR2 SVGAGI. Data came from immunoSEQ multiplex PCR; TCRdb stores just in-frame clones and leaves some out. The table records 230,000 or so clones, about 83% of them present only once. The sample taken for sequencing was peripheral blood. The chain carries TRBV6-5 and TRBJ2-5; no reliable D call. The origin of this receptor is a man aged 40-55 years with active or convalescent COVID-19. CDR3 residues: CASTGAVQETQYF. DNA for the CDR3: TGTGCCAGCACCGGAGCAGTACAAGAGACCCAGTACTTC.